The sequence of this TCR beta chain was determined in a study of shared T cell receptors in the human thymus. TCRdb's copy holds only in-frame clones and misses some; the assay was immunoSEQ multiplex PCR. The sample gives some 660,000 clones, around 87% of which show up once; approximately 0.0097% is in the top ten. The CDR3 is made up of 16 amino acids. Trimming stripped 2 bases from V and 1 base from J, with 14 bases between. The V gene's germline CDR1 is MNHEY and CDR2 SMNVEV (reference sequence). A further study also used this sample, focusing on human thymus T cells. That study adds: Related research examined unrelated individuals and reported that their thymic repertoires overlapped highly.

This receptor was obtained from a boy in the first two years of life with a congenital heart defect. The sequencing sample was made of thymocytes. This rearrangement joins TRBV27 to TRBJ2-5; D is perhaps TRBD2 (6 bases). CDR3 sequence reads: CASSLKGQGGQETQYF. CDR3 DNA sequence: TGTGCCAGCAGTTTAAAGGGGCAGGGAGGCCAAGAGACCCAGTACTTC.